The 14 T cell receptor beta chains presented below share a single source sample, sequenced in a study of blood T cell repertoires in COVID-19. Method: immunoSEQ multiplex PCR; TCRdb's copy keeps in-frame clones and lacks some. The data contain some 490,000 clones, approximately 91% of them seen just once; the ten biggest clones take up 8% to 9.5%. Sequenced material: PBMCs or T cells enriched from blood (not recorded which). These receptors were collected from a woman in her sixties who had recovered from COVID-19.

This chain connects TRBV18 to TRBJ2-2; D is undetermined. Trimming cost V 4 bases and J 4 bases, with 7 bases left between them. Germline V gives CDR1 KGHSH, CDR2 LQKENI. This CDR3 contains 13 residues. CDR3: CASSQLATGELFF. The DNA of the CDR3 is TGTGCCAGCTCACAATTGGCCACCGGGGAGCTGTTTTTT.

The chain recombines TRBV18 with TRBJ1-3, with no clear D. The CDR3 has 16 residues. Germline V lookup: CDR1 KGHSH, CDR2 LQKENI. V lost 0 bases to trimming and J lost 4 bases, with 13 bases between them. CDR3 residues: CASSPPAQVEGNTIYF. CDR3 coding DNA: TGTGCCAGCTCACCACCGGCCCAGGTAGAAGGAAACACCATATATTTT.

The V gene is TRBV3-1 (or the pseudogene TRBV3-2), the J gene TRBJ2-1, with D tentatively TRBD1 (6 bases). Per the germline V gene, CDR1 is LGHDT and CDR2 is YNNKEL (reference sequence). V gave up 2 bases and J gave up 5 bases, with 28 bases separating them. The CDR3 is 20 residues long. CDR3 sequence reads: CASSQIALVWGQGSHNEQFF. The CDR3 bases are TGTGCCAGCAGCCAAATCGCTCTTGTCTGGGGCCAGGGGAGCCACAATGAGCAGTTCTTC.

V and J are TRBV5-1 and TRBJ2-5, with TRBD2 as a possible D gene (7 bases). The V gene lost 5 bases and the J gene lost 5 bases, with 16 bases spanning the gap. CDR3 length equals 14 residues. Germline V gene data show CDR1 as SGHRS and CDR2 as YFSETQ. The CDR3 region has the DNA TGCGCCAGCAGAGAGCTGGGGGGGGGCGAGACCCAGTACTTC. It yields the protein CASRELGGGETQYF.

The J gene is TRBJ2-1, the V gene TRBV3-1 (or the pseudogene TRBV3-2); D is possibly TRBD1 (7 bases). This CDR3 has 13 residues. Germline CDR1 is LGHDT and CDR2 is YNNKEL (reference sequence). The germline V and J ends were trimmed by 3 bases and 8 bases, with 11 bases remaining between them. In nucleotides, the CDR3 is TGTGCCAGCAGCCAGGGGGGACAGCATGAGCAGTTCTTC. Amino acid sequence: CASSQGGQHEQFF.

The chain recombines TRBV30 with TRBJ1-5; D unclear. This CDR3 is 14 amino acids long. V gave up 1 base and J gave up 7 bases, with 14 bases separating them. Per germline, CDR1 GTSNPN and CDR2 SVGIG (reference sequence). DNA of the CDR3: TGTGCCTGGAGTGAAGCCGGGTTCGGCCAGCCCCAGCATTTT. It encodes CAWSEAGFGQPQHF.

A single count supports this clone. J is TRBJ2-3 and V is TRBV5-1; 8 nucleotides match TRBD1. Unmatched junction bases numbered 14, after V lost 5 bases and J lost 6 bases. This CDR3 has 16 residues. The germline CDR1 and CDR2 sequences are SGHRS and YFSETQ. In DNA form, the CDR3 reads TGCGCCAGCAGAGGGGACGGAACAGGGGGAACGGATACGCAGTATTTT. Its protein product is CASRGDGTGGTDTQYF.

V usage is TRBV19 and J usage is TRBJ1-6, with D possibly being TRBD1 (5 bases). The V end lost 9 bases, the J end lost 3 bases, and 15 bases lay between the germline ends. The CDR3 runs 15 residues. Looked up from germline, CDR1 is LNHDA and CDR2 is SQIVND (reference sequence). The DNA for the CDR3 is TGTGCCAGCACCCTTGGGGCAATCTATAATTCACCCCTCCACTTT. Amino acids: CASTLGAIYNSPLHF. Looking up the rest from reference TRBV19 and TRBJ1-6 gives the full variable domain: DGGITQSPKYLFRKEGQNVTLSCEQNLNHDAMYWYRQDPGQGLRLIYYSQIVNDFQKGDIAEGYSVSREKKESFPLTVTSAQKNPTAFYLCASTLGAIYNSPLHFGNGTRLTVT.

The V call is TRBV2, the J call TRBJ1-6; D gene unclear. The V gene lost 2 bases and the J gene lost 5 bases, with 10 bases spanning the gap. This CDR3 spans 15 amino acids. Per germline, CDR1 SNHLY and CDR2 FYNNEI. The DNA for the CDR3 is TGTGCCAGCAGTGAAAGAGGGCCCGATAATTCACCCCTCCACTTT. Translated, it gives CASSERGPDNSPLHF. The whole variable domain, filled in from reference TRBV2 and TRBJ1-6, reads EPEVTQTPSHQVTQMGQEVILRCVPISNHLYFYWYRQILGQKVEFLVSFYNNEISEKSEIFDDQFSVERPDGSNFTLKIRSTKLEDSAMYFCASSERGPDNSPLHFGNGTRLTVT.

The V gene is TRBV6-5, the J gene TRBJ1-5, with D tentatively TRBD1 (6 bases). Trimming pared 5 bases from V and 4 bases from J, leaving 15 bases between. The germline V gene encodes CDR1 MNHEY and CDR2 SVGAGI. The CDR3 is 15 amino acids. CDR3 nucleotide sequence: TGTGCCAGCAGTACCGGCCGTCAGGGGAATCAGCCCCAGCATTTT. Its translation is CASSTGRQGNQPQHF.

CDR3 in amino acids: CASSEVRTGLYF. As DNA, the CDR3 is TGTGCCAGCAGTGAGGTGCGGACAGGGTTGTACTTC. The rearrangement joins TRBV2 to TRBJ2-7, with 8 bases that match TRBD1. V dropped 3 bases and J dropped 12; count of bases not matched to a gene: 7. CDR1 SNHLY and CDR2 FYNNEI come from the germline V gene. This CDR3 is built from 12 residues.

J is TRBJ2-3 and V is TRBV2, with a possible D match to TRBD2 (5 bases). The CDR3 contains 16 residues. V was clipped by 6 bases and J by 0 bases, with 16 bases between them. CDR1 is SNHLY, CDR2 FYNNEI, per germline. DNA of the CDR3: TGTGCCAGCAGCCCACAAAGCCGGACTAGCACAGATACGCAGTATTTT. Translation gives CASSPQSRTSTDTQYF.

The chain carries TRBV5-1 and TRBJ1-4, with a weak D call TRBD1 (6 bases). V was pared by 5 bases and J by 0 bases, with 8 bases between. This CDR3 contains 14 residues. The V gene's germline CDR1 is SGHRS and CDR2 YFSETQ. The CDR3 DNA reads TGCGCCAGCAGACAGGGCCCAACTAATGAAAAACTGTTTTTT. Encoded protein: CASRQGPTNEKLFF.

This sequence joins TRBV5-1 and TRBJ2-1; D gene unclear. CDR1 SGHRS and CDR2 YFSETQ come from the germline V gene. With 2 bases removed from V and 0 bases from J, the gap between germline ends came to 6 bases. The CDR3 loop spans 14 amino acids. CDR3 protein: CASSLAGSYNEQFF. CDR3 bases: TGCGCCAGCAGCTTAGCTGGCTCCTACAATGAGCAGTTCTTC.